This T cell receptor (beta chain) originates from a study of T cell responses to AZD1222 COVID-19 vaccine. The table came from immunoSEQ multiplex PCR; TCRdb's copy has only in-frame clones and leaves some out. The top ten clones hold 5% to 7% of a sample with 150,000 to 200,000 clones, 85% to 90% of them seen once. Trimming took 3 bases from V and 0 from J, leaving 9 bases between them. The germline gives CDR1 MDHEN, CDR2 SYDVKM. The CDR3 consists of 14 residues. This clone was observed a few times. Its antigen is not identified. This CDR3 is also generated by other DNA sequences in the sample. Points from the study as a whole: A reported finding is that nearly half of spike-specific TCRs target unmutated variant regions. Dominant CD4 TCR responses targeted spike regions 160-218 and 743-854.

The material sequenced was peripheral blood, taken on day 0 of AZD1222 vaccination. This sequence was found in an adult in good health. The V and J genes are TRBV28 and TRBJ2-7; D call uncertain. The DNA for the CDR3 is TGTGCCAGCAGTTTTCCGGGTCCCTCCTACGAGCAGTACTTC. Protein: CASSFPGPSYEQYF.